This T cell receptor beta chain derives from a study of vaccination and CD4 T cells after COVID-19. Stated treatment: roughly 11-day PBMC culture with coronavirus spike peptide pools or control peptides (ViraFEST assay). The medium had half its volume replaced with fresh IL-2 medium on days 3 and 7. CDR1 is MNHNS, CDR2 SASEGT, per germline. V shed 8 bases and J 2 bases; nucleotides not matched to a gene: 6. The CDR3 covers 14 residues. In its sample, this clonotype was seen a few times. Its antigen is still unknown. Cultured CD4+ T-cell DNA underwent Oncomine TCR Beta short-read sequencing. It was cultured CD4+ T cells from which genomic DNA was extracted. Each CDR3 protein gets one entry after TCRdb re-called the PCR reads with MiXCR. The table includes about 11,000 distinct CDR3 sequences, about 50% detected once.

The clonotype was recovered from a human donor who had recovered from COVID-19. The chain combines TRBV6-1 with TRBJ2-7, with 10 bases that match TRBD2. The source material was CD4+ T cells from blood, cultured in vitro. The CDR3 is CASVISGGAYEQYF. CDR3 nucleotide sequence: TGTGCCAGCGTGATCAGCGGGGGGGCCTACGAGCAGTACTTC.